This TCR beta chain came from a study of cytomegalovirus exposure and HLA in healthy donors. Study-level findings and limits: There were some public TCRs occurring in many donors, but most TCR sequences were rare.

This clone was recorded once. Its antigen is unidentified. There are 13 residues in the CDR3. Trimming cost V 5 bases and J 3 bases; bases outside gene matches: 2. Looked up from germline, CDR1 is SEHNR and CDR2 is FQNEAQ (reference sequence). It was with 60 Vbeta and 13 Jbeta primers that the PCR ran. Sequencing was performed with immunoSEQ multiplex PCR; in TCRdb, only in-frame clones are kept and a portion is missing. Altogether about 92,000 clones are present, just under 70% being singletons, with the ten largest covering around 2.5%. The sequenced sample consisted of PBMCs. The chain carries TRBV7-9 and TRBJ1-1; 8 nucleotides agree with TRBD1. The TCR comes from a man aged 50 to 59 in good health and CMV-seronegative. CDR3 residues: CASSPQGDTEAFF. DNA of the CDR3: TGTGCCAGCAGCCCACAGGGGGACACTGAAGCTTTCTTT.